The T cell receptor (beta chain) under discussion was sequenced for a study of blood T cell repertoires in COVID-19. J gave up 0 bases and V 6 bases, and 4 bases lay outside the gene matches. Germline assignment: CDR1 SQVTM and CDR2 ANQGSEA. This CDR3 has 14 amino acids. TCRdb's table, derived via immunoSEQ multiplex PCR, lists solely in-frame clones and lacks some. The repertoire consists of approximately 130,000 clones, with about 86% occurring once and the leading ten covering around 2.3%. The specimen sequenced was PBMCs or T cells enriched from blood (not recorded which). The chain employs TRBV29-1 and TRBJ1-2, with 10 bases identical to TRBD1. This clonotype originated in a woman aged 45-65 years who had recovered from COVID-19. The chain's CDR3 is CSVGQGWANYGYTF. Here the CDR3 DNA reads TGCAGCGTGGGACAGGGGTGGGCTAACTATGGCTACACCTTC.